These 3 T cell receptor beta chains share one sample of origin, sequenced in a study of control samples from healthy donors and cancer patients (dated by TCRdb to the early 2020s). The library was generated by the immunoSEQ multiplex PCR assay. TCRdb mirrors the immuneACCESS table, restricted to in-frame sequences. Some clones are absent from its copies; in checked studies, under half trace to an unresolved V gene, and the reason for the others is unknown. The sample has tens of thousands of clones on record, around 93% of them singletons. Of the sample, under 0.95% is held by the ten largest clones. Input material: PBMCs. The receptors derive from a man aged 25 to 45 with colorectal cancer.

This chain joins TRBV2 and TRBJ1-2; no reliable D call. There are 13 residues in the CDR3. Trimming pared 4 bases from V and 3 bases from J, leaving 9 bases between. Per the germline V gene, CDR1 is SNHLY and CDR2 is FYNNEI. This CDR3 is CASSAGEDYGYTF. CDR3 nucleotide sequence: TGTGCCAGCAGTGCGGGTGAGGACTATGGCTACACCTTC.

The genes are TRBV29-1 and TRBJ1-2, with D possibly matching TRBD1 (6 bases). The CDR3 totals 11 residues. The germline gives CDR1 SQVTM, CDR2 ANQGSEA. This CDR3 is CTIPGAGGYTF. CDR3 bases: TGCACTATCCCAGGGGCAGGAGGCTACACCTTC.

Written as DNA, the CDR3 is TGTGCCAGCAGCGTCACTAGCGGGGGGAGATACTACAATGAGCAGTTCTTC. It translates to CASSVTSGGRYYNEQFF. The chain employs TRBV11-2 and TRBJ2-1, with 12 bases aligning to TRBD2. Trimming took 5 bases from V and 3 from J; bases not matched to a gene: 8. The CDR3 totals 17 residues. Germline loops: CDR1 SGHAT, CDR2 FQNNGV. Together with reference TRBV11-2 and TRBJ2-1, the CDR3 gives the full variable domain: EAGVAQSPRYKIIEKRQSVAFWCNPISGHATLYWYQQILGQGPKLLIQFQNNGVVDDSQLPKDRFSAERLKGVDSTLKIQPAKLEDSAVYLCASSVTSGGRYYNEQFFGPGTRLTVL.